Following are 22 T cell receptor beta chains from one sample sequenced in a study of T cells in Graves' hyperthyroidism and ophthalmopathy. The TCR beta CDR3 regions underwent amplification using RNA transcripts as the source. A set of HTBI primers served as the primers for a first-round RT-PCR of the TCR CDR3. MiXCR, run by TCRdb on the multiplex PCR reads, gives a single entry per CDR3 protein. The sample shows hundreds of thousands of distinct CDR3 sequences, roughly a quarter of them seen only once. Material: blood. The receptors stem from a woman aged 25 to 39 with Graves' ophthalmopathy.

This clonotype was seen only a few times. V is TRBV20-1 and J is TRBJ2-2; tentative D call: TRBD1 (5 bases). The CDR3 runs 14 residues. Germline assignment: CDR1 DFQATT and CDR2 SNEGSKA (reference sequence). The V and J ends lost 3 bases and 1 base respectively, with 9 bases between them. DNA for the CDR3: TGCAGTGCTAGCCCAACAGGGAACACCGGGGAGCTGTTTTTT. Translated, it gives CSASPTGNTGELFF.

There are many counts of this clonotype. The J gene is TRBJ1-1, the V gene TRBV6-1; weak D call: TRBD1 (5 bases). Trimming took 1 base from V and 8 from J, leaving 11 bases between them. The length of the CDR3 is 13 residues. Germline V CDR1 and CDR2: MNHNS, SASEGT. The CDR3 is CASSEGGRLEAFF. CDR3 coding DNA: TGTGCCAGCAGTGAAGGGGGGAGACTCGAAGCTTTCTTT.

This clonotype was detected a few times. V gene TRBV5-1 combines with J gene TRBJ2-7; 8 bases agree with TRBD1. Germline lookup yields CDR1 SGHRS and CDR2 YFSETQ. The CDR3 has 14 amino acids. Germline trimming cut 1 base from V and 2 bases from J; bases unmatched to any gene: 2. The chain's CDR3 is CASSLKTGAYEQYF. As DNA, the CDR3 is TGCGCCAGCAGCTTGAAGACAGGGGCCTACGAGCAGTACTTC.

V and J are TRBV6-1 and TRBJ1-5, with 11 nucleotides matching TRBD1. Looked up from germline, CDR1 is MNHNS and CDR2 is SASEGT. The CDR3 sequence is 17 residues long. V was clipped by 2 bases and J by 7 bases; unmatched bases: 10. The CDR3 reads CASSEKAWTGGHQPQHF. The CDR3 bases are TGTGCCAGCAGTGAAAAGGCTTGGACAGGGGGCCACCAGCCCCAGCATTTT.

The DNA for the CDR3 is TGTGCCAGCAGCGACACTTTAGCGGGCAGCTCCTACGAGCAGTACTTC. Amino acid sequence: CASSDTLAGSSYEQYF. The genes are TRBV11-1 and TRBJ2-7; 7 bases line up with TRBD2. The ends lost 5 bases at V and 0 bases at J; junction bases unmatched: 10. The CDR3 contains 16 residues. Germline V gene data show CDR1 as SGHAT and CDR2 as FQDESV (reference sequence). The full variable domain, with the rest looked up from reference TRBV11-1 and TRBJ2-7, is EAEVAQSPRYKITEKSQAVAFWCDPISGHATLYWYRQILGQGPELLVQFQDESVVDDSQLPKDRFSAERLKGVDSTLKIQPAELGDSAMYLCASSDTLAGSSYEQYFGPGTRLTVT.

This clonotype was recorded many times. This chain links TRBV6-1 with TRBJ1-6; no reliable D call. With 6 bases removed from V and 0 bases from J, the gap between germline ends came to 12 bases. The CDR3 is 16 residues long. Germline V gives CDR1 MNHNS, CDR2 SASEGT. In DNA, the CDR3 is TGTGCCAGCAGGACCTTCCGGGTCTCCTATAATTCACCCCTCCACTTT. Its protein product is CASRTFRVSYNSPLHF.

There are many counts of this clonotype. The CDR3 DNA is TGTGCCAGCAGCCCCGGACAGGGTCTAGCCAAAAACATTCAGTACTTC. This sequence encodes CASSPGQGLAKNIQYF. The chain joins TRBV7-2 to TRBJ2-4; 8 bases map to TRBD1. Germline trimming cut 5 bases from V and 0 bases from J; bases unmatched to any gene: 6. This CDR3 is 16 amino acids long. CDR1 is SGHTA, CDR2 FQGNSA, per germline.

In this sample, this clonotype turned up many times. The V and J genes are TRBV7-2 and TRBJ2-7; 9 bases map to TRBD1. Trimming took 6 bases from V and 3 from J; bases not matched to a gene: 15. CDR1 is SGHTA and CDR2 is FQGNSA in the germline V gene. The CDR3 runs 17 residues. The CDR3: CASSLMAVAGQGYEQYF. The DNA of the CDR3 is TGTGCCAGCAGTCTAATGGCGGTCGCGGGACAGGGCTACGAGCAGTACTTC.

The gene calls are TRBV12-3 or TRBV12-4 and TRBJ2-7; TRBD1 or TRBD2 may be the D gene (5 bases each). The CDR3 has 13 amino acids. Trimming took 3 bases from V and 4 from J, leaving 10 bases between them. DNA of the CDR3: TGTGCCAGCAGTTTGGGGGAGCGGTACGAGCAGTACTTC. Protein: CASSLGERYEQYF.

This clonotype showed up many times. V usage is TRBV24-1 and J usage is TRBJ1-1, with D perhaps TRBD1 (5 bases). Germline V gives CDR1 KGHDR, CDR2 SFDVKD. V was trimmed by 9 bases and J by 3 bases, leaving 16 bases between them. The CDR3 loop spans 14 amino acids. CDR3 region: CATRRGDLDTEAFF. CDR3 sequence (DNA): TGTGCCACCCGGAGAGGGGATTTGGACACTGAAGCTTTCTTT.

This clonotype appeared a few times. This may come from a read error, since a much larger clone is one base off. The chain employs TRBV4-3 and TRBJ2-5; 8 nucleotides match TRBD2. The CDR3 has 16 residues. The germline V gene encodes CDR1 LGHNA and CDR2 YSLEER. V shed 4 bases and J 4 bases; nucleotides not matched to a gene: 11. CDR3 protein: CASSRPTSSGGETQYF. In DNA, the CDR3 is TGCGCCAGCAGCCGACCGACCTCAAGCGGGGGAGAGACCCAGTACTTC.

In its sample, this clonotype was seen many times. V gene TRBV10-2 combines with J gene TRBJ1-2; the match to TRBD1 covers 10 bases. The germline gives CDR1 WSHSY, CDR2 SAAADI. Trimming at V came to 8 bases and at J to 2 bases, leaving 5 bases not matched to a gene. The CDR3 loop spans 14 amino acids. The CDR3 sequence is CASRTGGTNYGYTF. As DNA, the CDR3 is TGCGCCAGCCGGACAGGGGGGACGAACTATGGCTACACCTTC.

This clonotype was found a few times. This CDR3 is CASVGERMNTEAFF. Written as DNA, the CDR3 is TGTGCCAGCGTGGGGGAGCGCATGAACACTGAAGCTTTCTTT. This chain connects TRBV28 to TRBJ1-1, with D tentatively TRBD1 (5 bases). Germline V lookup: CDR1 MDHEN, CDR2 SYDVKM. Trimming stripped 8 bases from V and 0 bases from J, with 13 bases between. The CDR3 runs to 14 residues.

This clonotype has a count of ten or more. This sequence joins TRBV20-1 and TRBJ1-2, with D perhaps TRBD1 (5 bases). V was clipped by 7 bases and J by 8 bases, with 17 bases between them. The CDR3 loop spans 12 amino acids. Per the germline V gene, CDR1 is DFQATT and CDR2 is SNEGSKA (reference sequence). The CDR3 DNA reads as TGCAGTGTTATGCAGGGCCTGGGGGGCTACACCTTC. This encodes CSVMQGLGGYTF.

Here the CDR3 DNA reads TGTGCCTGGACGGTAAGCGGGTCGCCCACTGAAGCTTTCTTT. Amino acid sequence: CAWTVSGSPTEAFF. The chain carries TRBV30 and TRBJ1-1; D unclear. The V end lost 4 bases, the J end lost 4 bases, and 16 bases lay between the germline ends. The CDR3 runs to 14 residues. Looked up from germline, CDR1 is GTSNPN and CDR2 is SVGIG (reference sequence).

In its sample, this clonotype was seen many times. This rearrangement joins TRBV27 to TRBJ1-2; TRBD1 agrees at 7 bases. Germline V gives CDR1 MNHEY, CDR2 SMNVEV (reference sequence). This CDR3 contains 16 residues. V gave up 5 bases and J gave up 1 base; unmatched junction bases: 10. The CDR3 spells CASSPRTGVYNYGYTF. The CDR3 bases are TGTGCCAGCAGTCCAAGGACAGGCGTCTATAACTATGGCTACACCTTC.

This rearrangement joins TRBV12-3 or TRBV12-4 to TRBJ2-5; TRBD2 aligns across 10 bases. The CDR3 covers 16 residues. With V trimmed by 5 bases and J by 5 bases, 11 bases remained unmatched. CDR3 region: CASSIWASGGEETQYF. The CDR3 region has the DNA TGTGCCAGCAGTATATGGGCTAGCGGGGGAGAGGAGACCCAGTACTTC.

This clonotype was detected many times. The CDR3 DNA reads as TGTGCCAGCAGTTACCTGGGACAGGGCTATGGCTACACCTTC. It translates to CASSYLGQGYGYTF. The rearrangement uses TRBV6-2 or TRBV6-3 and TRBJ1-2; TRBD1 aligns across 9 bases. V gave up 2 bases and J gave up 4 bases; unmatched junction bases: 2. This CDR3 region has 14 residues. CDR1 and CDR2 (germline): MNHEY, SVGEGT.

The chain combines TRBV28 with TRBJ1-2; no firm D call. Germline-derived CDR1 and CDR2 are MDHEN and SYDVKM. The CDR3 has 14 residues. Trimming took 6 bases from V and 4 from J, leaving 15 bases between them. The CDR3 nucleotides are TGTGCCAGCAGCCTCTCACAGACTTTCTATGGCTACACCTTC. Its translation: CASSLSQTFYGYTF.

This clonotype was picked up many times. The gene calls are TRBV12-3 or TRBV12-4 and TRBJ2-4, with TRBD1 matching over 7 bases. The CDR3 extends over 16 amino acids. Unmatched junction bases numbered 10, after V lost 5 bases and J lost 3 bases. Here the CDR3 DNA reads TGTGCCAGCAGTCCGCCCGGGACAGAGGGCAAAAACATTCAGTACTTC. Its translation is CASSPPGTEGKNIQYF.

In this sample, this clonotype turned up a few times. This chain joins TRBV28 and TRBJ2-4, with 7 positions matching TRBD2. V dropped 2 bases and J dropped 2; count of bases not matched to a gene: 6. Looked up from germline, CDR1 is MDHEN and CDR2 is SYDVKM. This CDR3 is built from 16 residues. CDR3 region: CASSLIGGTPKNIQYF. In nucleotides, the CDR3 is TGTGCCAGCAGTTTAATCGGGGGGACGCCCAAAAACATTCAGTACTTC.

This clonotype was seen at least ten times. The J gene is TRBJ2-7, the V gene TRBV2, with 13 bases aligning to TRBD2. The CDR3 extends over 16 amino acids. Germline-derived CDR1 and CDR2 are SNHLY and FYNNEI. After removal of 6 bases from V and 1 base from J, the junction contained 6 bases not matched to a gene. CDR3 residues: CASRGTSGVRSYEQYF. CDR3 nucleotides: TGTGCCAGCAGAGGGACTAGCGGGGTTAGGTCCTACGAGCAGTACTTC.